The sequence of this T cell receptor (beta chain) was determined in a study of CD8+CD57+ T cells in acquired aplastic anemia. The CDR3 length is 12 residues. The germline V gene has CDR1 SEHNR and CDR2 FQNEAQ (reference sequence). Trimming removed 4 bases from V and 5 bases from J, with 9 bases in between. The study profiled TCR beta VDJ and CDR3 using genomic DNA as template. Each CDR3 protein is one row after TCRdb ran MiXCR on the reads. Of roughly 500,000 distinct CDR3 sequences in the sample, roughly 34% were seen once. Patients chosen for sequencing had shown CD8+CD57+ cell expansion by flow cytometry.

The chain joins TRBV7-9 to TRBJ2-7; D call uncertain. The sequencing input was sorted CD4+, CD8+, or CD8+CD57+ T cells (not recorded which) from PBMCs. This TCR derives from a human donor with aplastic anemia. The CDR3 sequence is CASSYYGDEQYF. CDR3 DNA: TGTGCCAGCAGCTATTATGGAGACGAGCAGTACTTC.